The 23 T cell receptor beta chains reported below all come from one sample, sequenced in a study of T cell repertoires in aging, cancer and after chemotherapy (dated by TCRdb to about 2019). Sequencing used an Illumina MiSeq. Multiplex touch-down PCR with a mixed TRB-A/B primer pool was used to amplify rearranged TRB sequences covering the V, D and J segments. TCRdb cleaned the public reads at Q25 with fastp, built clones with MiXCR and kept in-frame beta chains. Rows with one shared CDR3 protein collapse into an entry with the most common genes and DNA. The sample table records about 4,500 distinct CDR3 sequences; about a quarter of these occur just once. In total, the top ten clones hold about 50% of the sample. Instead of sorted cells or RNA, genomic DNA extracted from peripheral blood served as the source for amplifying TCR beta rearrangements. Sequencing was performed on blood. Receptors were obtained from a human donor with a blood cancer.

Judged by abundance, this clonotype is medium-sized. V usage is TRBV11-3 and J usage is TRBJ1-1; D is possibly TRBD1 (6 bases). V lost 4 bases, J lost 5 bases, and 23 bases lay in between. The CDR3 is 17 residues long. Germline V gene lookup returns CDR1 SGHNT and CDR2 YENEEA. Written as DNA, the CDR3 is TGTGCCAGCAGCTCGAATAGCGCCACAGGGACGGGTACTGAAGCTTTCTTT. The encoded protein is CASSSNSATGTGTEAFF.

This clonotype was observed a handful of times. The genes are TRBV7-9 and TRBJ2-3; tentative D call: TRBD1 (6 bases). Trimming took 5 bases from V and 1 from J, leaving 19 bases between them. The CDR3 spans 17 residues. In germline, CDR1 is SEHNR, CDR2 FQNEAQ (reference sequence). For the CDR3, the DNA is TGTGCCAGCAGCACAGGGCGGGCAGGGGATCGCACAGATACGCAGTATTTT. This codes for CASSTGRAGDRTDTQYF.

This clonotype is labeled as hyperexpanded (1% or more). The chain joins TRBV5-5 to TRBJ1-5, with 9 bases lining up with TRBD1. Germline V gives CDR1 SGHKS, CDR2 YYEKEE (reference sequence). The CDR3 totals 15 residues. V was clipped by 4 bases and J by 6 bases; unmatched bases: 8. The CDR3: CASSQRQGGAQPQHF. CDR3 nucleotides: TGTGCCAGCAGCCAAAGACAGGGGGGCGCTCAGCCCCAGCATTTT.

This clonotype has only a few counts. The chain employs TRBV6-1 and TRBJ1-2; the D gene is possibly TRBD1 (5 bases). The germline V gene encodes CDR1 MNHNS and CDR2 SASEGT. The CDR3 totals 16 residues. The ends were cut back, 2 bases at V and 3 bases at J, with 16 bases in the middle. The CDR3 reads CASSEPGAGFDYGYTF. In DNA, the CDR3 is TGTGCCAGCAGTGAACCAGGTGCAGGGTTCGACTATGGCTACACCTTC.

By share, this clonotype ranks as medium-sized. This rearrangement joins TRBV19 to TRBJ2-1; a possible D gene is TRBD1 (5 bases). The CDR3 contains 16 residues. Germline V CDR1 and CDR2: LNHDA, SQIVND (reference sequence). V lost 5 bases and J 0 bases, leaving 14 bases between the germline ends. CDR3 bases: TGTGCCAGTAGTCCCCAGGGCCGAGGCTCCTACAATGAGCAGTTCTTC. Translated, it gives CASSPQGRGSYNEQFF.

This clonotype has just a few counts. This sequence joins TRBV13 and TRBJ1-2; D is perhaps TRBD1 (5 bases). With 4 bases removed from V and 6 bases from J, the gap between germline ends came to 15 bases. CDR1 and CDR2 from the germline V gene are PRHDT and FYEKMQ (reference sequence). CDR3 size: 14 residues. The DNA of the CDR3 is TGTGCCAGCAGCTCCCCTAAAGGGACGGATGGCTACACCTTC. Residues: CASSSPKGTDGYTF.

By its share, this clonotype is medium-sized. The gene calls are TRBV19 and TRBJ1-5; 12 bases line up with TRBD1. From germline, CDR1 is LNHDA and CDR2 SQIVND (reference sequence). The trim removed 3 bases at V and 5 bases at J, leaving 2 bases unmatched. This CDR3 contains 15 residues. The CDR3 DNA reads as TGTGCCAGTAGTATGGGGGACAGGGGGCATCAGCCCCAGCATTTT. It is translated as CASSMGDRGHQPQHF.

The CDR3 coding sequence is TGTGCCAGCAGCCCAAAGGGGACAGAAGCTAACTATGGCTACACCTTC. This sequence encodes CASSPKGTEANYGYTF. The rearrangement joins TRBV6-5 to TRBJ1-2; 7 bases are a match to TRBD1. V lost 6 bases, J lost 0 bases, and 10 bases stayed unmatched. CDR1 and CDR2 (germline): MNHEY, SVGAGI. The CDR3 spans 16 residues.

The V and J genes are TRBV27 and TRBJ2-2; D possibly corresponds to TRBD2 (5 bases). V was shortened by 2 bases and J by 3 bases, with 10 bases between the two germline ends. Germline CDR1 reads MNHEY; CDR2 reads SMNVEV (reference sequence). The CDR3 runs to 15 residues. CDR3 residues: CASSLRLAYTGELFF. The CDR3 bases are TGTGCCAGCAGTTTACGGCTAGCATACACCGGGGAGCTGTTTTTT.

The chain combines TRBV7-9 with TRBJ2-1; perhaps TRBD1 as D (5 bases). CDR1 and CDR2 from the germline V gene are SEHNR and FQNEAQ (reference sequence). The CDR3 has 12 residues. Deletions cut 2 bases from V and 8 bases from J, with 7 bases between. This CDR3 reads CASSLWGYEQFF. CDR3 DNA sequence: TGTGCCAGCAGCTTATGGGGCTATGAGCAGTTCTTC. The whole variable domain, remainder taken from reference TRBV7-9 and TRBJ2-1, is DTGVSQNPRHKITKRGQNVTFRCDPISEHNRLYWYRQTLGQGPEFLTYFQNEAQLEKSRLLSDRFSAERPKGSFSTLEIQRTEQGDSAMYLCASSLWGYEQFFGPGTRLTVL.

The rearrangement links TRBV7-9 to TRBJ1-5, with TRBD1 as a possible D gene (5 bases). The CDR3 extends over 14 amino acids. V was shortened by 5 bases and J by 1 base, with 9 bases between the two germline ends. Germline V CDR1 and CDR2: SEHNR, FQNEAQ (reference sequence). The CDR3 protein is CASSTGGSNQPQHF. Here the CDR3 DNA reads TGTGCCAGCAGCACCGGGGGAAGCAATCAGCCCCAGCATTTT.

The chain recombines TRBV12-3 or TRBV12-4 with TRBJ1-1; tentatively, D is TRBD1 (5 bases). The CDR3 loop spans 13 amino acids. Trimming stripped 3 bases from V and 1 base from J, with 6 bases between. This CDR3 is CASSFGGNTEAFF. CDR3 DNA sequence: TGTGCCAGCAGTTTTGGGGGGAACACTGAAGCTTTCTTT.

Judged by abundance, this clonotype is medium-sized. The CDR3 sequence: CASSPDSAYGYTF. CDR3 bases: TGTGCCAGCAGTCCCGACAGTGCCTACGGCTACACCTTC. The chain recombines TRBV6-5 with TRBJ1-2; maybe TRBD1 (5 bases). Germline assignment: CDR1 MNHEY and CDR2 SVGAGI. Trimming cost V 5 bases and J 8 bases, with 15 bases left between them. CDR3 length: 13 amino acids.

There are a few counts of this clonotype. This CDR3 is CASRTVSSQETQYF. CDR3 DNA sequence: TGCGCCAGCAGGACGGTTAGTTCCCAAGAGACCCAGTACTTC. The genes are TRBV5-1 and TRBJ2-5; D call uncertain. Germline loops: CDR1 SGHRS, CDR2 YFSETQ. The CDR3 sequence is 14 residues long. The V end was cut by 5 bases, the J end by 1 base, with 12 bases between.

The rearrangement joins TRBV14 to TRBJ2-5, with 9 bases aligning to TRBD1. The CDR3 covers 14 residues. Germline CDR1 and CDR2: SGHDN and FVKESK. Trimming at V came to 5 bases and at J to 5 bases, leaving 6 bases not matched to a gene. CDR3 bases: TGTGCCAGCAGCGTAAACAGGGGGCGGGAGACCCAGTACTTC. Residues: CASSVNRGRETQYF.

This clonotype was seen just once. A single base separates this from a much larger clone, so it may be a read error. The chain employs TRBV6-4 and TRBJ2-1; possibly TRBD2 for D (7 bases). The CDR3 runs to 14 residues. CDR1 and CDR2 (germline): MRHNA, SNTAGT. CDR3 nucleotide sequence: TGTGCCAGCAGTGACTCAGGGGGGGCCAATAAGCAGTTCTTC. This codes for CASSDSGGANKQFF.

This clonotype counts as medium-sized. This chain links TRBV19 with TRBJ2-1, with D uncertain. The CDR3 length is 12 residues. V was trimmed by 1 base and J by 10 bases, leaving 8 bases between them. From germline, CDR1 is LNHDA and CDR2 SQIVND (reference sequence). CDR3 nucleotides: TGTGCCAGTAGTATAGGGGCGTCCGAGCAGTTCTTC. Translation: CASSIGASEQFF. Full variable domain (missing parts from reference TRBV19 and TRBJ2-1): DGGITQSPKYLFRKEGQNVTLSCEQNLNHDAMYWYRQDPGQGLRLIYYSQIVNDFQKGDIAEGYSVSREKKESFPLTVTSAQKNPTAFYLCASSIGASEQFFGPGTRLTVL.

This clonotype has a handful of counts. The chain recombines TRBV18 with TRBJ1-1; D ambiguous. The germline V gene has CDR1 KGHSH and CDR2 LQKENI. The CDR3 is 14 amino acids. Between the trimmed V and J ends, which lost 6 bases and 1 base, there was a span of 12 bases. CDR3 residues: CASSLTLGNTEAFF. The CDR3 DNA is TGTGCCAGCTCCCTCACGCTAGGGAACACTGAAGCTTTCTTT.

This clonotype was seen a handful of times. The J gene is TRBJ1-6, the V gene TRBV30; D not certain. Trimming pared 5 bases from V and 6 bases from J, leaving 14 bases between. Germline V gene data show CDR1 as GTSNPN and CDR2 as SVGIG (reference sequence). CDR3 length equals 14 residues. This CDR3 is CAWRRAAINSPLHF. In DNA, the CDR3 is TGTGCCTGGCGGCGGGCCGCTATTAATTCACCCCTCCACTTT. Drawing the rest from reference TRBV30 and TRBJ1-6, the complete variable domain is SQTIHQWPATLVQPVGSPLSLECTVEGTSNPNLYWYRQAAGRGLQLLFYSVGIGQISSEVPQNLSASRPQDRQFILSSKKLLLSDSGFYLCAWRRAAINSPLHFGNGTRLTVT.

The chain joins TRBV7-2 to TRBJ1-3, with unresolved D. Germline V lookup: CDR1 SGHTA, CDR2 FQGNSA. The CDR3 sequence is 15 residues long. Trimming left V 3 bases short and J 0 bases short, with 9 bases between. The CDR3 region has the DNA TGTGCCAGCAGCTTCACCAGGTACTCTGGAAACACCATATATTTT. Translated: CASSFTRYSGNTIYF. Complete variable domain (other parts from reference TRBV7-2 and TRBJ1-3): GAGVSQSPSNKVTEKGKDVELRCDPISGHTALYWYRQSLGQGLEFLIYFQGNSAPDKSGLPSDRFSAERTGGSVSTLTIQRTQQEDSAVYLCASSFTRYSGNTIYFGEGSWLTVV.

This clonotype is termed medium-sized. The CDR3 region has the DNA TGTGCCAGCAGCCTCGGACGTAATGAAGCTTTCTTT. Amino acids: CASSLGRNEAFF. The chain uses TRBV13 and TRBJ1-1; D unresolved. This CDR3 contains 12 residues. V lost 5 bases and J lost 7, with 11 bases in between. Per the germline V gene, CDR1 is PRHDT and CDR2 is FYEKMQ (reference sequence).

This clonotype was seen only a few times. The J gene is TRBJ1-1, the V gene TRBV11-3; D gene ambiguous. The germline CDR1 and CDR2 sequences are SGHNT and YENEEA. V dropped 0 bases and J dropped 4 bases, with 9 bases sitting between them. The CDR3 consists of 14 residues. The CDR3 region has the DNA TGTGCCAGCAGCTTAGATCTGGGATCCACTGAAGCTTTCTTT. Protein: CASSLDLGSTEAFF.

This clonotype has only a few counts. The CDR3 loop reads CASSQDGTSVHNEQFF. Written as DNA, the CDR3 is TGTGCCAGCAGCCAAGACGGGACTAGCGTCCACAATGAGCAGTTCTTC. The chain uses TRBV14 and TRBJ2-1; 10 nucleotides agree with TRBD2. J lost 5 bases, V lost 0 bases, and 4 bases had no gene match. In germline, CDR1 is SGHDN, CDR2 FVKESK. CDR3 size: 16 residues. Drawing the rest from reference TRBV14 and TRBJ2-1, the complete variable domain is EAGVTQFPSHSVIEKGQTVTLRCDPISGHDNLYWYRRVMGKEIKFLLHFVKESKQDESGMPNNRFLAERTGGTYSTLKVQPAELEDSGVYFCASSQDGTSVHNEQFFGPGTRLTVL.